This record covers a single TCR beta chain. The source of the sample is a study of blood T cell repertoires in COVID-19. Generated by immunoSEQ multiplex PCR, the TCRdb table keeps only in-frame clones and is missing some. The sample carries 150,000 to 200,000 clones, more than 75% recorded once. This receptor was obtained from a woman aged 45-60 years with COVID-19, enrolled during active disease. Source material: peripheral blood.

The DNA for the CDR3 is TGTGCCAGCAGTGGGGGACAGGGGAACTCCTACGAGCAGTACTTC. It yields the protein CASSGGQGNSYEQYF. The rearrangement uses TRBV25-1 and TRBJ2-7; TRBD1 agrees at 10 bases. From germline, CDR1 is MGHDK and CDR2 SYGVNS. J gave up 0 bases and V 4 bases, and 3 bases lay outside the gene matches. This CDR3 is 15 amino acids long.